The 19 T cell receptor beta chains reported below all come from one sample, sequenced in a study of T cell clonality in common variable immunodeficiency (dated by TCRdb to between 2015 and 2016). Receptor libraries were prepared by the immunoSEQ multiplex PCR assay. TCRdb re-hosts the immuneACCESS table, in-frame sequences only. Its copies lack some clones; in the studies checked, an unresolved V gene accounts for under half of them, and the cause for the rest is not known. This sample has 5,700 or so clones, none of them a singleton. Of the sample, 11% to 15% falls within the top ten clones. Paper-wide results and their limitations: Reportedly, TCRbeta sequences from CVID had fewer deletions and N-nucleotide insertions, and highly modified clones with 13 or more V deletions were absent from CVID.

These receptors' antigens are unknown. The source material was peripheral blood mononuclear cells. These receptors were collected from a human donor with common variable immunodeficiency.

This clone qualifies as medium-sized. Coverage ceases 3 residues before the CDR3 finishes, and the germline J gene fills in the end. The chain links TRBV20-1 to TRBJ1-1; D uncertain. Germline-derived CDR1 and CDR2 are DFQATT and SNEGSKA (reference sequence). V was shortened by 3 bases and J by 1 base, with 18 bases between the two germline ends. The CDR3 is 16 amino acids. The covered CDR3 bases are TGCAGTGCTAGGGAAATCAATAACCTAGGGAACACTGAA. This codes for CSAREINNLGNTE. The entire CDR3 reads CSAREINNLGNTEAFF.

In its sample, this clone was seen many times. The CDR3 end lies 3 residues beyond the end of the read and is filled in from the germline J gene. The chain links TRBV18 to TRBJ1-2, with 8 bases aligning to TRBD1. Germline CDR1 and CDR2: KGHSH and LQKENI. Losses at the gene ends were 5 bases for V and 4 bases for J; bases not matched to a gene: 3. The CDR3 has 13 amino acids. The part of the CDR3 DNA that was read is TGTGCCAGCTCATCCGACAGGGGCTATGGC. Its protein product is CASSSDRGYG. The full CDR3 sequence reads CASSSDRGYGYTF. Full variable domain (rest looked up from reference TRBV18 and TRBJ1-2): NAGVMQNPRHLVRRRGQEARLRCSPMKGHSHVYWYRQLPEEGLKFMVYLQKENIIDESGMPKERFSAEFPKEGPSILRIQQVVRGDSAAYFCASSSDRGYGYTFGSGTRLTVV.

By share, this clone ranks as medium-sized. Read sequence stops 3 residues before the CDR3 end, and the germline J gene provides the missing end. The gene calls are TRBV18 and TRBJ2-1; 13 bases line up with TRBD2. The CDR3 contains 20 residues. V trimming: 6 bases; J trimming: 5 bases; junction bases outside the gene matches: 19. CDR1 and CDR2 (germline): KGHSH, LQKENI. CDR3 DNA, as far as it was read: TGTGCCAGCTCCATTCGAAGGACTAGCGGGAGAAGATGGTTACACAATGAG. It specifies CASSIRRTSGRRWLHNE. The whole CDR3 is CASSIRRTSGRRWLHNEQFF.

This clone is classed as large. With the read ending 3 residues before the CDR3 end, the germline J gene is used to fill in that end. V is TRBV2 and J is TRBJ1-2, with D perhaps matching TRBD1 (6 bases). V was pared by 4 bases and J by 6 bases, with 15 bases between. There are 14 residues in the CDR3. Germline values: CDR1 SNHLY, CDR2 FYNNEI. CDR3 sequence: CASSGLGQGNGYTF. The covered CDR3 bases are TGTGCCAGCAGTGGATTGGGTCAGGGGAATGGC.

This clone has more than one count but fewer than ten. The read falls 3 residues short of the CDR3 end, and the missing part is taken from the germline J gene. The chain employs TRBV5-6 and TRBJ2-7, with a weak D call TRBD1 (7 bases). The ends were cut back, 3 bases at V and 2 bases at J, with 15 bases in the middle. The CDR3 is 15 residues long. Germline-derived CDR1 and CDR2 are SGHDT and YYEEEE. CDR3 amino acids: CASSSDREDPYEQYF. The part of the CDR3 DNA that was read is TGTGCCAGCAGCTCAGACAGGGAGGACCCCTACGAG.

As to this clone: Sequencing ends 3 residues short of the CDR3 end; the germline J gene provides the rest. The genes are TRBV29-1 and TRBJ2-5; tentative D call: TRBD2 (5 bases). The V end was cut by 4 bases, the J end by 7 bases, with 16 bases between. Germline CDR1 SQVTM, CDR2 ANQGSEA. The CDR3 is 13 amino acids. The DNA read from the CDR3 is TGCAGCGTTGTCGGCCATCCCCGGGGGACC. It yields the protein CSVVGHPRGT. The full-length CDR3 reads as CSVVGHPRGTQYF.

This clone was seen only a few times. Sequencing ends 3 residues short of the CDR3 end; the germline J gene provides the rest. The chain joins TRBV5-1 to TRBJ2-5, with D tentatively TRBD1 (7 bases). This CDR3 comprises 17 residues. Germline-derived CDR1 and CDR2 are SGHRS and YFSETQ. Trimming left V 0 bases short and J 1 base short, with 16 bases between. This CDR3 is CASSLARGDRLQETQYF. Partial CDR3 DNA: TGCGCCAGCAGCTTGGCCCGCGGGGACAGACTCCAAGAGACC.

This clone was counted ten times or more. The read falls 3 residues short of the CDR3 end, and the missing part is taken from the germline J gene. The chain employs TRBV27 and TRBJ2-3, with D perhaps matching TRBD2 (6 bases). The V gene lost 6 bases and the J gene lost 6 bases, with 16 bases spanning the gap. Germline V gene data show CDR1 as MNHEY and CDR2 as SMNVEV (reference sequence). The CDR3 contains 14 residues. The sequenced CDR3 bases are TGTGCCAGCAGCAGGACTATGGGAATCGATACG. Translated, it gives CASSRTMGIDT. The complete CDR3 protein is CASSRTMGIDTQYF.

This clone was seen a few times. The DNA ends 3 residues before the CDR3 does, and the rest of the CDR3 is filled in from the germline J gene. The gene calls are TRBV7-6 and TRBJ2-5; the D is unclear. Germline CDR1 SGHVS, CDR2 FNYEAQ. The V and J ends lost 1 base and 5 bases respectively, with 5 bases between them. This CDR3 has 12 amino acids. The DNA read from the CDR3 is TGTGCCAGCAGCTTAGTGTCGGAGACC. Translating it yields CASSLVSET. The CDR3, in full, reads CASSLVSETQYF.

In the case of this clone: The read halts 3 residues ahead of the CDR3 end, with the missing end drawn from the germline J gene. V and J are TRBV7-6 and TRBJ2-7; D is possibly TRBD2 (6 bases). V was clipped by 1 base and J by 3 bases, with 13 bases between them. The CDR3 is 15 residues long. Germline values: CDR1 SGHVS, CDR2 FNYEAQ. The covered CDR3 bases are TGTGCCAGCAGCTTAGGGGGCGGTAGCGGCTACGAG. Its translation is CASSLGGGSGYE. The whole CDR3 region reads CASSLGGGSGYEQYF.

This clone qualifies as large. Coverage ceases 3 residues before the CDR3 finishes, and the germline J gene fills in the end. J is TRBJ2-1 and V is TRBV6-2 or TRBV6-3, with 8 positions matching TRBD2. Trimming at V came to 4 bases and at J to 2 bases, leaving 10 bases not matched to a gene. Germline V CDR1 and CDR2: MNHEY, SVGEGT. The CDR3 contains 17 residues. The covered CDR3 bases are TGTGCCAGCAGTTCGCAAATGGGAGCGGGGGCCTACAATGAG. Translation: CASSSQMGAGAYNE. The complete CDR3 sequence is CASSSQMGAGAYNEQFF.

A note on this clone: The sequenced fragment ends 3 residues before the CDR3 boundary, so the rest is inferred from the germline J gene. The chain is built from TRBV18 and TRBJ2-6; no clear D gene. This CDR3 region has 15 residues. Per germline, CDR1 KGHSH and CDR2 LQKENI. Trimming pared 5 bases from V and 0 bases from J, leaving 8 bases between. The CDR3 is CASSADNSGANVLTF. The sequenced CDR3 bases are TGTGCCAGCTCAGCAGACAACTCTGGGGCCAACGTC.

This clone was seen many times. The CDR3 end is not reached by the read, which stops 3 residues before it; the germline J gene fills it in. V usage is TRBV30 and J usage is TRBJ2-7; tentative D call: TRBD1 (9 bases). Trimming removed 2 bases at V and 6 bases at J, with 29 bases between. CDR3 length: 18 amino acids. CDR1 GTSNPN and CDR2 SVGIG come from the germline V gene (reference sequence). Partial CDR3 DNA: TGTGCCTGGAGTCTACCCGGGACAGGGACGGGAGGGCAACTCGAG. Its protein is CAWSLPGTGTGGQLE. Given in full, the CDR3 is CAWSLPGTGTGGQLEQYF.

The table lists this clone with many counts. The CDR3 end falls 3 residues outside the read, so it is completed with the germline J gene. The chain joins TRBV6-1 to TRBJ2-7; tentative D call: TRBD1 (6 bases). The germline CDR1 and CDR2 sequences are MNHNS and SASEGT. The CDR3 has 13 amino acids. The V and J ends lost 1 base and 3 bases respectively, with 7 bases between them. CDR3 bases read: TGTGCCAGCAGTGAAGGGACAGACTACGAG. Translated, it gives CASSEGTDYE. The complete CDR3 sequence is CASSEGTDYEQYF.

Turning to this clone: The read ends 3 residues before the CDR3 terminus; that terminus is restored from the germline J gene. The genes are TRBV5-1 and TRBJ2-5; weak D call: TRBD2 (6 bases). The V end was cut by 4 bases, the J end by 1 base, with 11 bases between. Germline lookup yields CDR1 SGHRS and CDR2 YFSETQ. The CDR3 has 14 amino acids. CDR3 DNA, as far as it was read: TGCGCCAGCAGCCCCTGGGACTCCCAAGAGACC. Translating it yields CASSPWDSQET. The entire CDR3 reads CASSPWDSQETQYF.

The sample holds many counts of this clone. Sequencing ends 3 residues short of the CDR3 end; the germline J gene provides the rest. V and J are TRBV6-2 or TRBV6-3 and TRBJ1-1; 12 nucleotides line up with TRBD1. This CDR3 has 16 residues. The J segment lost 4 bases and the V segment lost 6 bases, leaving 9 bases of the junction unmatched. The V gene's germline CDR1 is MNHEY and CDR2 SVGEGT. CDR3 DNA, as far as it was read: TGTGCCAGCAGAGCCGGGACAGGGGGCAGTAGCACTGAA. It translates to CASRAGTGGSSTE. The entire CDR3 reads CASRAGTGGSSTEAFF.

At least ten counts were recorded for this clone. With the read ending 3 residues before the CDR3 end, the germline J gene is used to fill in that end. This chain links TRBV2 with TRBJ2-1; TRBD1 is a possible D gene (5 bases). The ends were cut back, 1 base at V and 4 bases at J, with 11 bases in the middle. The germline V gene has CDR1 SNHLY and CDR2 FYNNEI. There are 15 residues in the CDR3. Incomplete CDR3 DNA: TGTGCCAGCAGTGAAGATCGACAGCGATACAATGAG. Protein: CASSEDRQRYNE. The full CDR3 is CASSEDRQRYNEQFF. Full variable domain (missing parts from reference TRBV2 and TRBJ2-1): EPEVTQTPSHQVTQMGQEVILRCVPISNHLYFYWYRQILGQKVEFLVSFYNNEISEKSEIFDDQFSVERPDGSNFTLKIRSTKLEDSAMYFCASSEDRQRYNEQFFGPGTRLTVL.

This clone showed up just a few times. The read terminates 3 residues before the CDR3 end, so the remaining end is supplied by the germline J gene. V is TRBV5-6 and J is TRBJ2-4, with D tentatively TRBD1 (5 bases). The CDR3 has 14 amino acids. The germline V gene has CDR1 SGHDT and CDR2 YYEEEE. V was pared by 2 bases and J by 8 bases, with 14 bases between. CDR3 amino acids: CASSFQGYFYIQYF. CDR3 DNA, as far as it was read: TGTGCCAGCAGCTTTCAGGGTTACTTTTACATT.

This clone occurred a few times. The CDR3 end is not reached by the read, which stops 3 residues before it; the germline J gene fills it in. The chain links TRBV29-1 to TRBJ2-1, with 14 bases identical to TRBD2. The germline V gene has CDR1 SQVTM and CDR2 ANQGSEA. J was trimmed by 2 bases and V by 3 bases; bases with no gene match: 3. CDR3 length: 16 amino acids. The CDR3 DNA, read in part, is TGCAGCGTTGACGGACTAGCGGGAGGTACCTACAATGAG. Residues: CSVDGLAGGTYNE. The entire CDR3 protein reads CSVDGLAGGTYNEQFF.